This entry lists 17 T cell receptor beta chains sequenced from one sample in a study of CD8 T cells in Susac syndrome. When the RNA was reverse transcribed, random hexamers were used with an input of roughly 0.45 to 1 ug. MiXCR was run by TCRdb on the immunoSEQ multiplex PCR reads, yielding one entry per CDR3 protein. The table includes about 190,000 distinct CDR3 sequences, 95% detected once. Sequences were obtained from CD4+ T cells from PBMCs. The receptors here all came from a human donor in good health.

The chain links TRBV28 to TRBJ2-5; TRBD1 agrees at 7 bases. Germline CDR1 MDHEN, CDR2 SYDVKM. The CDR3 runs to 16 residues. V dropped 5 bases and J dropped 4; count of bases not matched to a gene: 13. This CDR3 reads CASSGPDRRYGETQYF. The CDR3, as DNA: TGTGCCAGCAGTGGACCGGACAGGCGGTACGGAGAGACCCAGTACTTC.

In its sample, this clonotype was seen once. This rearrangement joins TRBV15 to TRBJ2-6; D possibly corresponds to TRBD2 (6 bases). V was clipped by 2 bases and J by 4 bases, with 9 bases between them. CDR1 is LNHNV and CDR2 is YYDKDF in the germline V gene (reference sequence). The CDR3 covers 15 residues. The CDR3 DNA reads TGTGCCACCAGCAGAAGGGAGGCCGGGGCCAACGTCCTGACTTTC. This translates into CATSRREAGANVLTF.

This sequence joins TRBV29-1 and TRBJ1-3; D perhaps matches TRBD1 (5 bases). Per germline, CDR1 SQVTM and CDR2 ANQGSEA. This CDR3 has 12 residues. With 6 bases removed from V and 4 bases from J, the gap between germline ends came to 10 bases. The CDR3 sequence is CSVGGMGNTIYF. CDR3 DNA: TGCAGCGTCGGGGGGATGGGAAACACCATATATTTT.

The CDR3 protein is CATSREQGAGNQPQHF. In DNA form, the CDR3 reads TGTGCCACCAGCAGAGAACAGGGAGCGGGCAATCAGCCCCAGCATTTT. J is TRBJ1-5 and V is TRBV15, with D perhaps matching TRBD1 (6 bases). The CDR3 length is 16 residues. V was shortened by 0 bases and J by 2 bases, with 11 bases between the two germline ends. Germline CDR1 LNHNV, CDR2 YYDKDF (reference sequence). Full variable domain (outside the CDR3, taken from reference TRBV15 and TRBJ1-5): DAMVIQNPRYQVTQFGKPVTLSCSQTLNHNVMYWYQQKSSQAPKLLFHYYDKDFNNEADTPDNFQSRRPNTSFCFLDIRSPGLGDTAMYLCATSREQGAGNQPQHFGDGTRLSIL.

V is TRBV5-1 and J is TRBJ1-2; TRBD1 matches at 11 bases. CDR1 and CDR2 from the germline V gene are SGHRS and YFSETQ. The ends lost 1 base at V and 6 bases at J; junction bases unmatched: 8. The CDR3 spans 16 residues. The CDR3 protein is CASSLIGQGASDGYTF. The CDR3 bases are TGCGCCAGCAGCTTGATCGGACAGGGGGCTTCTGATGGCTACACCTTC.

The chain joins TRBV20-1 to TRBJ1-1; unclear D gene. With 0 bases removed from V and 7 bases from J, the gap between germline ends came to 15 bases. Per the germline V gene, CDR1 is DFQATT and CDR2 is SNEGSKA (reference sequence). The length of the CDR3 is 14 residues. The CDR3 DNA sequence: TGCAGTGCTAGAGAGGGGTGGGCAGATGTTGAAGCTTTCTTT. Its protein is CSAREGWADVEAFF.

This chain links TRBV29-1 with TRBJ2-5; TRBD2 is a possible D gene (5 bases). Per germline, CDR1 SQVTM and CDR2 ANQGSEA. V was pared by 2 bases and J by 1 base, with 8 bases between. The CDR3 loop spans 13 amino acids. CDR3 protein: CSVEPGIQETQYF. The CDR3 DNA reads as TGCAGCGTTGAACCCGGGATCCAAGAGACCCAGTACTTC.

For this clonotype: One junction end does not reproduce the germline sequence, and a read error may be involved. The CDR3 sequence is CASTLSRNSETQYF. The CDR3 coding sequence is TGTGCCAGCACCTTAAGTCGGAATTCGGAGACCCAGTACTTC. The chain has TRBV7-2 and TRBJ2-5; D gene uncertain. This CDR3 comprises 14 residues. CDR1 and CDR2 from the germline V gene are SGHTA and FQGNSA.

Written as DNA, the CDR3 is TGTGCCAGCAGCCTGTATGGCTACACCTTC. It is translated as CASSLYGYTF. The chain has TRBV6-5 and TRBJ1-2; D is unclear. CDR1 MNHEY and CDR2 SVGAGI come from the germline V gene. Trimming removed 6 bases at V and 5 bases at J, with 4 bases between. The CDR3 sequence is 10 residues long.

The rearrangement uses TRBV18 and TRBJ1-6, with TRBD1 matching over 7 bases. CDR1 is KGHSH and CDR2 is LQKENI in the germline V gene. CDR3 length: 17 residues. Trimming took 3 bases from V and 13 from J; bases not matched to a gene: 18. The CDR3 nucleotides read TGTGCCAGCTCACCGAACTTACCGGGACAGAGCCACGTCCCCCTCCACTTT. Amino acids: CASSPNLPGQSHVPLHF.

The chain uses TRBV4-3 and TRBJ1-2, with D maybe TRBD1 (6 bases). Per the germline V gene, CDR1 is LGHNA and CDR2 is YSLEER. The CDR3 is made up of 17 amino acids. The ends were cut back, 4 bases at V and 8 bases at J, with 26 bases in the middle. This CDR3 reads CASSRFVGGQNNRGYTF. The CDR3 region has the DNA TGCGCCAGCAGCCGGTTCGTGGGGGGACAAAATAATAGAGGCTACACCTTC.

This chain joins TRBV24-1 and TRBJ1-2, with 7 bases that match TRBD1. Germline V gene data show CDR1 as KGHDR and CDR2 as SFDVKD. The CDR3 runs 15 residues. V dropped 4 bases and J dropped 2; count of bases not matched to a gene: 6. CDR3 DNA sequence: TGTGCCACCAGTGACTCCCGGACAGGCAACTATGGCTACACCTTC. It is translated as CATSDSRTGNYGYTF.

The rearrangement joins TRBV29-1 to TRBJ1-1; a possible D gene is TRBD1 (6 bases). Germline lookup yields CDR1 SQVTM and CDR2 ANQGSEA. This CDR3 has 13 residues. Trimming stripped 4 bases from V and 3 bases from J, with 12 bases between. CDR3 DNA: TGCAGCGTTGGGACAGCCGTTGACACTGAAGCTTTCTTT. It is translated as CSVGTAVDTEAFF.

The chain couples TRBV5-1 to TRBJ2-1; perhaps D is TRBD1 or TRBD2 (5 bases each). The V and J ends lost 4 bases and 7 bases respectively, with 24 bases between them. From germline, CDR1 is SGHRS and CDR2 YFSETQ. This CDR3 comprises 17 residues. The CDR3 protein is CASSQIRDHFAANEQFF. DNA for the CDR3: TGCGCCAGCAGCCAGATCCGGGACCACTTCGCTGCGAATGAGCAGTTCTTC.

This clonotype was recorded only once. This chain links TRBV19 with TRBJ1-2; D is unresolved. Germline V gene lookup returns CDR1 LNHDA and CDR2 SQIVND (reference sequence). V was trimmed by 10 bases and J by 4 bases, leaving 16 bases between them. The CDR3 is made up of 13 amino acids. CDR3 sequence reads: CATKTGTLYGYTF. CDR3 nucleotide sequence: TGTGCCACAAAGACGGGAACTCTCTATGGCTACACCTTC.

CDR3 amino acids: CASSLSGGDEQYV. The CDR3 region has the DNA TGTGCCAGCAGTTTATCAGGGGGCGACGAGCAGTACGTC. The chain uses TRBV28 and TRBJ2-7; 8 nucleotides align to TRBD1. Germline values: CDR1 MDHEN, CDR2 SYDVKM. J lost 5 bases, V lost 1 base, and 1 base had no gene match. CDR3 length: 13 residues.

This clonotype was counted once. The CDR3 sequence: CASRIALSTDTQYF. For the CDR3, the DNA is TGTGCCAGCAGGATAGCATTGAGCACAGATACGCAGTATTTT. The rearrangement joins TRBV2 to TRBJ2-3; D is ambiguous. The ends were cut back, 6 bases at V and 0 bases at J, with 10 bases in the middle. This CDR3 contains 14 residues. Germline assignment: CDR1 SNHLY and CDR2 FYNNEI. The variable domain in full, completed from reference TRBV2 and TRBJ2-3, reads EPEVTQTPSHQVTQMGQEVILRCVPISNHLYFYWYRQILGQKVEFLVSFYNNEISEKSEIFDDQFSVERPDGSNFTLKIRSTKLEDSAMYFCASRIALSTDTQYFGPGTRLTVL.